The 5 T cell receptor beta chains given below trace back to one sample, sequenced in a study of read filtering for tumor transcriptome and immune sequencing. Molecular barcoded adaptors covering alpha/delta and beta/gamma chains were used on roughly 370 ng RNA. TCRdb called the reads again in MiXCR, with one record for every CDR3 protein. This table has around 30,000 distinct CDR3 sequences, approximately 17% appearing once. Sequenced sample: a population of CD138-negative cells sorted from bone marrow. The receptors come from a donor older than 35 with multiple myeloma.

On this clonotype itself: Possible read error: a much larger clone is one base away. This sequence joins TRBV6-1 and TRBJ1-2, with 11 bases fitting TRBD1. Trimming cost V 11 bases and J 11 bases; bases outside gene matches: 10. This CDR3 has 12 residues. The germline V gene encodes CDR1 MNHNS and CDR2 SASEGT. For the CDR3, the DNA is TGTGCCGGCAAGGGGACAGGGGGAATTTACACCTTC. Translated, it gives CAGKGTGGIYTF.

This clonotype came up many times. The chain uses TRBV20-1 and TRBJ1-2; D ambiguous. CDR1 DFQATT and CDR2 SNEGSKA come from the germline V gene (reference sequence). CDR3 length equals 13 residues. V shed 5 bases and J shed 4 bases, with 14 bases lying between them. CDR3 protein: CSALRRESYGYTF. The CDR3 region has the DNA TGCAGTGCTTTAAGACGGGAGAGCTATGGCTACACCTTC.

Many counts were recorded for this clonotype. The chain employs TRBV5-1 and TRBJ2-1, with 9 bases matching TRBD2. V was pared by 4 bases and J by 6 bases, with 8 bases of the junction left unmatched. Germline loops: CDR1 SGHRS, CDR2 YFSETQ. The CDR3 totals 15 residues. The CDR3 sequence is CASSRGASGTNEQFF. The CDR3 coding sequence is TGCGCCAGCAGCCGAGGGGCTAGCGGGACCAATGAGCAGTTCTTC.

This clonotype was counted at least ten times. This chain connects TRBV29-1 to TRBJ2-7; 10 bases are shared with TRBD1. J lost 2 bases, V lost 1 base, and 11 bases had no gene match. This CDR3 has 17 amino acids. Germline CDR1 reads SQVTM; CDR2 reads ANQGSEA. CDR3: CSVEVGGADRGAYEQYF. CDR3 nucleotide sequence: TGCAGCGTTGAAGTGGGCGGTGCGGACAGGGGGGCCTACGAGCAGTACTTC.

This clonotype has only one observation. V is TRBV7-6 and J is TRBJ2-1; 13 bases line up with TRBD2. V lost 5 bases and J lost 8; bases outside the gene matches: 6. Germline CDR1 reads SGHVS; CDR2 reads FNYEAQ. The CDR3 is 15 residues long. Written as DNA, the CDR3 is TGTGCCAGCAGCCCCGGGACTAGCGGGATCTATGAGCAGTTCTTC. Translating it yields CASSPGTSGIYEQFF.